The clone carrying this T cell receptor (beta chain) was seen only once. The target antigen is unknown. Profiling relied on immunoSEQ multiplex PCR, and the TCRdb table lists in-frame clones only, not all of them. The sample has 120,000 or so clones, 75% to 85% seen once. This entry comes from a study of T cell responses to AZD1222 COVID-19 vaccine. Study-wide results and caveats: Across spike, vaccine-associated CD4 TCRs were found, dominant at 160-218 and 743-854. Spike-specific TCR breadth and depth were elevated following two AZD1222 doses. Sampled repertoires all dated from after the peak T cell response. Donors skewed white British and female; clonal diversity was possibly underestimated.

Sequences were derived from peripheral blood, sampled 28 days after the second AZD1222 dose. This sequence was found in an adult who received the AZD1222 COVID-19 vaccine.

The CDR3 loop is CASSPPPSWADTQYF. The CDR3 DNA reads TGTGCCAGCAGTCCTCCGCCCAGTTGGGCAGATACGCAGTATTTT. The chain carries TRBV27 and TRBJ2-3; D ambiguous. The CDR3 has 15 amino acids. V shed 5 bases and J shed 4 bases, with 16 bases lying between them. Germline-derived CDR1 and CDR2 are MNHEY and SMNVEV (reference sequence).